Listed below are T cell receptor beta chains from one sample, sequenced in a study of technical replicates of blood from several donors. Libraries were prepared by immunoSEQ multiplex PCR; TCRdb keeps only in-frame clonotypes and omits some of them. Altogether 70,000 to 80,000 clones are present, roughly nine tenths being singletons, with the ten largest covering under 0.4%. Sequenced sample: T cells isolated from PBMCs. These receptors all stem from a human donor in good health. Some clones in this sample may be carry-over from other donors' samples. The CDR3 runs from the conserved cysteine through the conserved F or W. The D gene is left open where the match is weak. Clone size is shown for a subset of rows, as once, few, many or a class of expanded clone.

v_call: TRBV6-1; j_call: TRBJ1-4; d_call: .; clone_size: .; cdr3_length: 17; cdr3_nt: TGTGCCAGCAGTGGGCACAGGGCGGTATTTGCTAATGAAAAACTGTTTTTT; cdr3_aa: CASSGHRAVFANEKLFF
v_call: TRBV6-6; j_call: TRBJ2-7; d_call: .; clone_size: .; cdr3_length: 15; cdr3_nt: TGTGCCAGCAGTTACTCGGGGAGCGAGACCTACGAGCAGTACTTC; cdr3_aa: CASSYSGSETYEQYF
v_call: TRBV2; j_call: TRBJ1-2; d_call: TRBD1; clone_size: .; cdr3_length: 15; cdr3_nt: TGTGCCAGCAGGCTCCGGGACAGGGGATTCTATGGCTACACCTTC; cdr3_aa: CASRLRDRGFYGYTF
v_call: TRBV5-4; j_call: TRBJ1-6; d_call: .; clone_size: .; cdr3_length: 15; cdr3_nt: TGTGCCACCAAGAGAGAGACAGCCCATAATTCACCCCTCCACTTT; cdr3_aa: CATKRETAHNSPLHF
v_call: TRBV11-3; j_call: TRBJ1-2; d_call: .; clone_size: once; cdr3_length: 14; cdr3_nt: TGTGCCAGCAGCTTAGGGGCCCCTAACTATGGCTACACCTTC; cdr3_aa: CASSLGAPNYGYTF
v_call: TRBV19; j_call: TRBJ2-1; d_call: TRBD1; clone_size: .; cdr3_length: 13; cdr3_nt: TGTGCCAGCAGGGACAGGGACGCCAATGAGCAGTTCTTC; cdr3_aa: CASRDRDANEQFF
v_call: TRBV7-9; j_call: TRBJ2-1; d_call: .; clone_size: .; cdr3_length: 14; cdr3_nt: TGTGCCAGCAGTTCGGGAGTCCCCAACAATGAGCAGTTCTTC; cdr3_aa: CASSSGVPNNEQFF
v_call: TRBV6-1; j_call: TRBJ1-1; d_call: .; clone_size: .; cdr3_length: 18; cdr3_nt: TGTGCCAGCAGTGTTCCCGGGAGATCAGGGCGTTTGAGGACTGAAGCTTTCTTT; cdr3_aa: CASSVPGRSGRLRTEAFF
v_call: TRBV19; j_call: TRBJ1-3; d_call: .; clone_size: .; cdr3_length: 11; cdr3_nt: TGTGCCAGTAGTATTGAGAACACCATATATTTT; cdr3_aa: CASSIENTIYF
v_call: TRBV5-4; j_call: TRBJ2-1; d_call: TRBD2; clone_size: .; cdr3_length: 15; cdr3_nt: TGTGCCAGCAGCTTGGAGTTGCTGGCGGGAGGGGAGCAGTTCTTC; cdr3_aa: CASSLELLAGGEQFF
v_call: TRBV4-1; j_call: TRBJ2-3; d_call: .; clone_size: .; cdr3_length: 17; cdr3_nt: TGCGCCAGCAGCCAAGAAGGGGGATCCCTTAGCACAGATACGCAGTATTTT; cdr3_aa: CASSQEGGSLSTDTQYF
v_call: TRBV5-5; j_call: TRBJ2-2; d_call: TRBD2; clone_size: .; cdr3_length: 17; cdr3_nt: TGTGCCAGCAGCTTGGGGGGACTAGCGGGCTTCACCGGGGAGCTGTTTTTT; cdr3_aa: CASSLGGLAGFTGELFF
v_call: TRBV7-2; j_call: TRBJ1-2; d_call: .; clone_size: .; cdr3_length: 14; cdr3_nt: TGTGCCAGCAGCTTAAGGTGGGAGAACTATGGCTACACCTTC; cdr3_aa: CASSLRWENYGYTF
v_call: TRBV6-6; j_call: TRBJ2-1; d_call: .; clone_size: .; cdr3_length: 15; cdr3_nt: TGTGCCAGCACCGAAGGAGGGAGCTCCTACAATGAGCAGTTCTTC; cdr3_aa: CASTEGGSSYNEQFF
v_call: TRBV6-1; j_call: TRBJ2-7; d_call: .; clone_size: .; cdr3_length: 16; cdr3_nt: TGTGCCAGCAGTGAGGAGGGGTTGGGAGGCACCTACGAGCAGTACTTC; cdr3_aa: CASSEEGLGGTYEQYF
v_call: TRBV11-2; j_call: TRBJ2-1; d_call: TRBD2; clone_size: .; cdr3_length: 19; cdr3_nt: TGTGCCAGCAGCGATAGTTGGGGTATTAGGACTAGCGGGGGGAAGGGGCAGTTCTTC; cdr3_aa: CASSDSWGIRTSGGKGQFF
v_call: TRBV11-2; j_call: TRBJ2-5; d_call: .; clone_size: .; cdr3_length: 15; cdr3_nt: TGTGCCAGCAGCCGAGGGAAGACTCAACAAGAGACCCAGTACTTC; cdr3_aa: CASSRGKTQQETQYF
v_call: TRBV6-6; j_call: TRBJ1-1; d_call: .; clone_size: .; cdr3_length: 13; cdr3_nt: TGTGCCAGCAGCTCTGACAGAGCTCGGGAAGCTTTCTTT; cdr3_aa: CASSSDRAREAFF